This T cell receptor beta chain was sequenced for a study of control samples from healthy donors and cancer patients. Profiling relied on immunoSEQ multiplex PCR, and the TCRdb table lists in-frame clones only, not all of them. Here the sample spans approximately 98,000 clones, around 80% being singletons. CDR3 length equals 15 residues. The germline V gene has CDR1 MDHEN and CDR2 SYDVKM. J was trimmed by 0 bases and V by 3 bases; bases with no gene match: 1. The chain is built from TRBV28 and TRBJ2-2, with 7 nucleotides matching TRBD1. Sequenced material: blood. The TCR was taken from a man between 18 and 35 years old in good health. The CDR3 nucleotides read TGTGCCAGCAGTTTGGGACAGACGAACACCGGGGAGCTGTTTTTT. Translated: CASSLGQTNTGELFF.